These 27 T cell receptor beta chains originate from one sample sequenced in a study of shared T cell receptors in the human thymus. Sequencing was performed with immunoSEQ multiplex PCR; in TCRdb, only in-frame clones are kept and a portion is missing. The sample lists some 700,000 clones, 80% to 90% seen once, with around 0.0094% in the top ten. The data also belong to a second study, concerning human thymus T cells.

The sample comprised thymocytes. These receptors came from a girl in the first two years of life with a congenital heart defect.

CDR3 loop: CASSEVLAGGRNEQFF. CDR3 bases: TGTGCCAGCAGTGAAGTCTTAGCGGGGGGTCGTAATGAGCAGTTCTTC. The chain links TRBV6-1 to TRBJ2-1; 10 bases align to TRBD2. Trimming at V came to 1 base and at J to 7 bases, leaving 7 bases not matched to a gene. The V gene's germline CDR1 is MNHNS and CDR2 SASEGT. This CDR3 has 16 amino acids.

This clone was recorded once. The gene calls are TRBV7-8 and TRBJ1-1; TRBD1 matches at 8 bases. Germline trimming cut 6 bases from V and 5 bases from J; bases unmatched to any gene: 23. The CDR3 is 19 residues long. Germline V gene sequence: CDR1 SGHVS, CDR2 FQNEAQ. For the CDR3, the DNA is TGTGCCAGCAGTGGCAGGGGGCAAGGACACCCCAATACGTGGACTGAAGCTTTCTTT. This translates into CASSGRGQGHPNTWTEAFF.

CDR3 in DNA: TGTGCCAGCAGTTCCCCTCGGAGAACTAACTATGGCTACACCTTC. This codes for CASSSPRRTNYGYTF. The chain is built from TRBV6-5 and TRBJ1-2; D gene unclear. CDR3 length equals 15 residues. The germline CDR1 and CDR2 sequences are MNHEY and SVGAGI. V dropped 4 bases and J dropped 0 bases, with 12 bases sitting between them.

In its sample, this clone was seen a few times. V gene TRBV28 combines with J gene TRBJ2-3, with 11 bases lining up with TRBD2. From germline, CDR1 is MDHEN and CDR2 SYDVKM. With V trimmed by 6 bases and J by 3 bases, 5 bases remained unmatched. CDR3 length: 15 residues. Here the CDR3 DNA reads TGTGCCAGCAGCCACGGGACTAGCGGAACAGATACGCAGTATTTT. Translated: CASSHGTSGTDTQYF.

The chain uses TRBV27 and TRBJ1-1, with TRBD1 matching over 7 bases. V lost 7 bases and J lost 0; bases outside the gene matches: 11. The CDR3 totals 16 residues. Germline V gives CDR1 MNHEY, CDR2 SMNVEV (reference sequence). CDR3 nucleotides: TGTGCCAGCACACGGTTAAGGGACAGCATGAACACTGAAGCTTTCTTT. It translates to CASTRLRDSMNTEAFF.

CDR3 loop: CASSPIPTVSGQSTDTQYF. In DNA, the CDR3 is TGTGCCAGCAGCCCAATACCGACCGTCAGCGGACAGAGCACAGATACGCAGTATTTT. The rearrangement links TRBV7-6 to TRBJ2-3; tentatively, D is TRBD1 (6 bases). The CDR3 runs to 19 residues. V lost 5 bases, J lost 0 bases, and 24 bases lay in between. Germline lookup yields CDR1 SGHVS and CDR2 FNYEAQ.

This chain joins TRBV7-8 and TRBJ2-5; 11 bases fit TRBD2. J was trimmed by 0 bases and V by 1 base; bases with no gene match: 10. This CDR3 is 19 amino acids long. The germline V gene encodes CDR1 SGHVS and CDR2 FQNEAQ. CDR3 nucleotides: TGTGCCAGCAGCTTAGAGGGGTGCGCTAGCGGGGGGTACCAAGAGACCCAGTACTTC. This sequence encodes CASSLEGCASGGYQETQYF.

The chain has TRBV4-1 and TRBJ2-1, with 8 positions matching TRBD2. The germline V gene has CDR1 MGHRA and CDR2 YSYEKL. CDR3 length equals 17 residues. Trimming at V came to 1 base and at J to 4 bases, leaving 9 bases not matched to a gene. CDR3 in DNA: TGCGCCAGCAGCCAAGTATGCGGGGGGCGGGAATACAATGAGCAGTTCTTC. This translates into CASSQVCGGREYNEQFF.

J is TRBJ2-3 and V is TRBV5-1; 7 nucleotides line up with TRBD2. This CDR3 has 13 amino acids. Germline CDR1 and CDR2: SGHRS and YFSETQ. After removal of 0 bases from V and 8 bases from J, the junction contained 3 bases not matched to a gene. CDR3 amino acids: CASSLARGSTQYF. The CDR3 DNA follows: TGCGCCAGCAGCTTGGCTCGCGGGAGTACGCAGTATTTT. The full variable domain, in which reference TRBV5-1 and TRBJ2-3 provide the parts outside the CDR3, is KAGVTQTPRYLIKTRGQQVTLSCSPISGHRSVSWYQQTPGQGLQFLFEYFSETQRNKGNFPGRFSGRQFSNSRSEMNVSTLELGDSALYLCASSLARGSTQYFGPGTRLTVL.

V is TRBV7-9 and J is TRBJ1-6; the match to TRBD1 covers 9 bases. Germline assignment: CDR1 SEHNR and CDR2 FQNEAQ (reference sequence). This CDR3 contains 17 residues. The ends lost 5 bases at V and 9 bases at J; junction bases unmatched: 14. CDR3 in amino acids: CASSRPTGGELSSPLHF. As DNA, the CDR3 is TGTGCCAGCAGCCGACCTACAGGGGGCGAGTTGAGTTCACCCCTCCACTTT.

The V call is TRBV18, the J call TRBJ1-2, with no clear D. The CDR3 spans 14 residues. Germline V lookup: CDR1 KGHSH, CDR2 LQKENI. The V gene lost 3 bases and the J gene lost 4 bases, with 12 bases spanning the gap. CDR3 amino acids: CASSPRTGIYGYTF. The CDR3 DNA sequence: TGTGCCAGCTCACCGCGGACGGGGATCTATGGCTACACCTTC.

The sample holds a few counts of this clone. The V and J genes are TRBV5-1 and TRBJ2-1, with 9 bases fitting TRBD2. Germline CDR1 and CDR2: SGHRS and YFSETQ. Losses at the gene ends were 7 bases for V and 2 bases for J; bases not matched to a gene: 22. The CDR3 totals 20 residues. DNA for the CDR3: TGCGCCAGCGCCCTAAGATTAGCGGGGGCCTTGCCATTAACCTACAATGAGCAGTTCTTC. Translated: CASALRLAGALPLTYNEQFF.

The V and J genes are TRBV10-2 and TRBJ1-6, with D possibly being TRBD1 (5 bases). The germline V and J ends were trimmed by 7 bases and 0 bases, with 31 bases remaining between them. The CDR3 runs 22 residues. Germline V gene sequence: CDR1 WSHSY, CDR2 SAAADI. CDR3 amino acids: CASTGGGLVLTSASSYNSPLHF. The CDR3 coding sequence is TGCGCCAGCACCGGGGGGGGACTTGTGCTTACAAGCGCCAGCTCCTATAATTCACCCCTCCACTTT.

This chain connects TRBV7-2 to TRBJ1-2; no firm D call. The V gene lost 0 bases and the J gene lost 2 bases, with 13 bases spanning the gap. This CDR3 comprises 16 residues. Germline CDR1 is SGHTA and CDR2 is FQGNSA. The CDR3 bases are TGTGCCAGCAGCTTAGCGGAGACCTCTTCCAACTATGGCTACACCTTC. Translated, it gives CASSLAETSSNYGYTF.

This clone was counted once. V usage is TRBV2 and J usage is TRBJ1-1; 7 nucleotides align to TRBD1. CDR1 is SNHLY, CDR2 FYNNEI, per germline. Unmatched junction bases numbered 11, after V lost 4 bases and J lost 3 bases. The CDR3 extends over 16 amino acids. CDR3 residues: CASSVFSGQAHTEAFF. The CDR3 nucleotides are TGTGCCAGCAGTGTTTTTTCAGGACAGGCCCACACTGAAGCTTTCTTT.

This sequence joins TRBV11-3 and TRBJ2-3; 15 bases agree with TRBD2. Losses at the gene ends were 5 bases for V and 2 bases for J; bases not matched to a gene: 14. The germline V gene has CDR1 SGHNT and CDR2 YENEEA. The CDR3 has 20 amino acids. The DNA of the CDR3 is TGTGCCAGCAGCCGGTCCGGGACTAGCGGGGGGACAGATTTCACAGATACGCAGTATTTT. It codes for CASSRSGTSGGTDFTDTQYF.

The rearrangement uses TRBV2 and TRBJ1-1, with a possible D match to TRBD1 (5 bases). The length of the CDR3 is 14 residues. Trimming removed 3 bases from V and 6 bases from J, with 14 bases in between. Looked up from germline, CDR1 is SNHLY and CDR2 is FYNNEI. CDR3 residues: CASSDLGGTPEAFF. CDR3 nucleotide sequence: TGTGCCAGCAGTGATTTGGGGGGGACCCCTGAAGCTTTCTTT.

The chain carries TRBV19 and TRBJ1-6; D gene unclear. CDR3 length: 15 amino acids. The germline V gene encodes CDR1 LNHDA and CDR2 SQIVND (reference sequence). Trimming shortened V by 5 bases and J by 4 bases, and 12 bases separated the two germline ends. The CDR3 coding sequence is TGTGCCAGTAGTTCGTTGGCCCGATATAATTCACCCCTCCACTTT. Translation: CASSSLARYNSPLHF. Based on the CDR3 plus reference TRBV19 and TRBJ1-6, the full variable domain is DGGITQSPKYLFRKEGQNVTLSCEQNLNHDAMYWYRQDPGQGLRLIYYSQIVNDFQKGDIAEGYSVSREKKESFPLTVTSAQKNPTAFYLCASSSLARYNSPLHFGNGTRLTVT.

V usage is TRBV27 and J usage is TRBJ2-1, with TRBD2 matching over 9 bases. Germline lookup yields CDR1 MNHEY and CDR2 SMNVEV (reference sequence). J was trimmed by 6 bases and V by 4 bases; bases with no gene match: 7. This CDR3 contains 15 residues. DNA for the CDR3: TGTGCCAGCAGTTGCGGGGGGGGCGGTAGCAATGAGCAGTTCTTC. As protein: CASSCGGGGSNEQFF.

CDR3 amino acids: CASSEASQRQKEAFF. The CDR3 region has the DNA TGTGCCAGCAGTGAAGCAAGTCAGAGGCAGAAAGAAGCTTTCTTT. The V gene is TRBV2, the J gene TRBJ1-1; D unclear. Germline CDR1 reads SNHLY; CDR2 reads FYNNEI. Trimming shortened V by 0 bases and J by 8 bases, and 16 bases separated the two germline ends. The CDR3 extends over 15 amino acids.

V is TRBV5-6 and J is TRBJ1-2; D gene ambiguous. CDR1 is SGHDT, CDR2 YYEEEE, per germline. The V gene lost 0 bases and the J gene lost 0 bases, with 9 bases spanning the gap. The CDR3 sequence is 15 residues long. CDR3 sequence reads: CASSLGRASNYGYTF. CDR3 DNA sequence: TGTGCCAGCAGCTTGGGGCGGGCCTCTAACTATGGCTACACCTTC.

The chain carries TRBV5-6 and TRBJ1-2, with D unresolved. Germline lookup yields CDR1 SGHDT and CDR2 YYEEEE. CDR3 size: 15 residues. Trimming left V 4 bases short and J 8 bases short, with 21 bases between. The CDR3 here is CASSGNRPRRLGYTF. DNA for the CDR3: TGTGCCAGCAGCGGAAACCGCCCCCGGAGGCTCGGCTACACCTTC.

The chain has TRBV5-4 and TRBJ2-1; D is possibly TRBD2 (5 bases). Deletions cut 0 bases from V and 7 bases from J, with 29 bases between. The CDR3 consists of 20 residues. The germline CDR1 and CDR2 sequences are SGHNT and YYREEE (reference sequence). The CDR3 loop is CASSLGFMIGSQVLANEQFF. As DNA, the CDR3 is TGTGCCAGCAGCTTGGGGTTTATGATTGGGAGCCAGGTCCTGGCGAATGAGCAGTTCTTC.

The chain links TRBV4-2 to TRBJ2-7; D ambiguous. Per germline, CDR1 LGHNA and CDR2 YNFKEQ. The CDR3 is 13 residues long. The V and J ends lost 5 bases and 3 bases respectively, with 11 bases between them. The CDR3 here is CASSSISDYEQYF. CDR3 nucleotides: TGTGCCAGCAGCTCGATCAGCGACTACGAGCAGTACTTC.

The chain has TRBV6-1 and TRBJ2-7, with D tentatively TRBD2 (5 bases). V was clipped by 8 bases and J by 1 base, with 15 bases between them. The CDR3 consists of 14 residues. Germline assignment: CDR1 MNHNS and CDR2 SASEGT. The CDR3 DNA reads TGTGCCAGCCAGAAGGCGGGCCTATCCTACGAGCAGTACTTC. This gives the protein CASQKAGLSYEQYF.

The chain has TRBV9 and TRBJ2-1; 9 bases map to TRBD1. Germline trimming cut 0 bases from V and 8 bases from J; bases unmatched to any gene: 9. This CDR3 contains 16 residues. Per germline, CDR1 SGDLS and CDR2 YYNGEE. CDR3 sequence reads: CASSVEETGGFDEQFF. DNA for the CDR3: TGTGCCAGCAGCGTAGAAGAGACAGGGGGGTTCGATGAGCAGTTCTTC.

The chain links TRBV28 to TRBJ1-6, with 11 bases that match TRBD1. V dropped 1 base and J dropped 0; count of bases not matched to a gene: 14. The CDR3 sequence is 22 residues long. Germline V gene data show CDR1 as MDHEN and CDR2 as SYDVKM. The CDR3 nucleotides read TGTGCCAGCAGTTTATTTTTTTTCCGGGACAGGGGGGGGAGCTCCTATAATTCACCCCTCCACTTT. This gives the protein CASSLFFFRDRGGSSYNSPLHF.